These 27 T cell receptor beta chains were sequenced from one sample in a study of human T cells and chemical hapten exposure. Documented time point: patch test 2, 6 weeks after DPC sensitization. The treatment denotes: therapeutic diphenylcyclopropenone sensitization with weekly scalp DPC. TCRdb fed the RACE reads into MiXCR, producing one record per CDR3 protein. The table has nearly 85,000 distinct CDR3 sequences, approximately 10% seen once. The material was whole blood, obtained in connection with sensitization to the hapten diphenylcyclopropenone (DPC). These receptors originate from a man between 18 and 29 years old with alopecia areata. Some clones in this sample may be carry-over from other donors' samples.

This clonotype was found a few times. This chain joins TRBV7-7 and TRBJ2-5; D is ambiguous. V dropped 4 bases and J dropped 5 bases, with 11 bases sitting between them. The germline V gene has CDR1 SSHAT and CDR2 FNYEAQ (reference sequence). This CDR3 has 13 amino acids. The CDR3 loop reads CASSSLRGETQYF. CDR3 DNA sequence: TGTGCCAGCAGCTCCCTTCGAGGCGAGACCCAGTACTTC.

The CDR3 here is CASSPYLAGTDNEQFF. The DNA of the CDR3 is TGTGCCAGCAGTCCCTACCTAGCGGGGACAGACAATGAGCAGTTCTTC. The chain has TRBV6-5 and TRBJ2-1; TRBD2 matches 9 bases. The junction had 10 bases not matched to a gene; V was cut back by 5 bases and J by 5 bases. Germline assignment: CDR1 MNHEY and CDR2 SVGAGI. The CDR3 loop spans 16 amino acids.

This clonotype was counted at least ten times. The chain joins TRBV7-2 to TRBJ2-1; TRBD2 aligns across 13 bases. J was trimmed by 2 bases and V by 5 bases; bases with no gene match: 6. Germline V lookup: CDR1 SGHTA, CDR2 FQGNSA. The CDR3 is made up of 17 amino acids. The CDR3 DNA follows: TGTGCCAGCAGCGCCGGACTAGCGGGGGACCCCTACAATGAGCAGTTCTTC. Translated, it gives CASSAGLAGDPYNEQFF.

The table lists this clonotype with a few counts. V usage is TRBV3-1 and J usage is TRBJ1-6; 7 bases agree with TRBD1. Per germline, CDR1 LGHDT and CDR2 YNNKEL (reference sequence). This CDR3 comprises 14 residues. J gave up 16 bases and V 5 bases, and 14 bases lay outside the gene matches. DNA for the CDR3: TGTGCCAGCAGCTATACAGGGGTTGGCGGCGGACTCCACTTT. This encodes CASSYTGVGGGLHF.

This clonotype has a handful of counts. The genes are TRBV7-9 and TRBJ2-4, with no clear D. Germline V gene lookup returns CDR1 SEHNR and CDR2 FQNEAQ (reference sequence). This CDR3 is built from 14 residues. V lost 4 bases to trimming and J lost 1 base, with 8 bases between them. The CDR3 region is CASSSDLAKNIQYF. CDR3 nucleotides: TGTGCCAGCAGCTCTGACCTTGCCAAAAACATTCAGTACTTC.

This clonotype has ten or more counts. This chain links TRBV5-1 with TRBJ1-5; TRBD1 matches at 7 bases. The ends lost 3 bases at V and 4 bases at J; junction bases unmatched: 7. The CDR3 runs to 15 residues. CDR1 is SGHRS and CDR2 is YFSETQ in the germline V gene. This chain's CDR3 is CASSSTGHRNQPQHF. The CDR3 nucleotides read TGCGCCAGCAGCTCGACAGGGCACAGGAATCAGCCCCAGCATTTT.

This clonotype was observed a few times. The V call is TRBV9, the J call TRBJ1-6; the D is unclear. CDR3 size: 12 residues. V was trimmed by 3 bases and J by 14 bases, leaving 12 bases between them. CDR1 SGDLS and CDR2 YYNGEE come from the germline V gene. The DNA for the CDR3 is TGTGCCAGCAGCGATACGACCGGGTCCCTCCACTTT. The encoded protein is CASSDTTGSLHF.

This rearrangement joins TRBV11-1 to TRBJ2-1; TRBD1 is a possible D gene (6 bases). Germline V lookup: CDR1 SGHAT, CDR2 FQDESV (reference sequence). V was clipped by 4 bases and J by 12 bases, with 19 bases between them. The CDR3 loop spans 14 amino acids. CDR3 nucleotides: TGTGCCAGCAGCTCCTTCACAGGGTCAAGTGGGCAGTTCTTC. Translating gives CASSSFTGSSGQFF.

This chain uses TRBV9 with TRBJ2-3, with D maybe TRBD1 (5 bases). V lost 1 base and J 0 bases, leaving 15 bases between the germline ends. The CDR3 has 17 residues. The germline gives CDR1 SGDLS, CDR2 YYNGEE. CDR3 coding DNA: TGTGCCAGCAGCGTATCAGGGTCTAGTGCTAGCACAGATACGCAGTATTTT. The encoded protein is CASSVSGSSASTDTQYF. The whole variable domain, remainder taken from reference TRBV9 and TRBJ2-3, is DSGVTQTPKHLITATGQRVTLRCSPRSGDLSVYWYQQSLDQGLQFLIQYYNGEERAKGNILERFSAQQFPDLHSELNLSSLELGDSALYFCASSVSGSSASTDTQYFGPGTRLTVL.

V and J are TRBV6-6 and TRBJ2-5; 7 nucleotides agree with TRBD2. Looked up from germline, CDR1 is MNHNY and CDR2 is SVGAGI (reference sequence). This CDR3 has 14 amino acids. V shed 8 bases and J 1 base; nucleotides not matched to a gene: 7. CDR3: CASAVAGLQETQYF. The CDR3, as DNA: TGTGCCAGCGCCGTAGCGGGCCTCCAAGAGACCCAGTACTTC.

The V gene is TRBV6-1, the J gene TRBJ2-7, with D possibly being TRBD2 (6 bases). Germline CDR1 reads MNHNS; CDR2 reads SASEGT. CDR3 length: 14 residues. The germline V and J ends were trimmed by 4 bases and 3 bases, with 13 bases remaining between them. The CDR3 region has the DNA TGTGCCAGCAGTGGCACCGGGAGAAGCTACGAGCAGTACTTC. Amino acid sequence: CASSGTGRSYEQYF.

At least ten counts were recorded for this clonotype. J is TRBJ1-5 and V is TRBV6-2 or TRBV6-3, with D maybe TRBD1 (5 bases). This CDR3 contains 11 residues. V lost 8 bases and J lost 11, with 13 bases in between. Germline V CDR1 and CDR2: MNHEY, SVGEGT. As DNA, the CDR3 is TGTGCCAGCGGGACTGAGTTAGCCCAGCATTTT. This encodes CASGTELAQHF.

This clonotype was seen only a few times. The rearrangement links TRBV7-6 to TRBJ1-6; tentative D call: TRBD1 (5 bases). The germline CDR1 and CDR2 sequences are SGHVS and FNYEAQ. The CDR3 is 12 amino acids. Deletions cut 1 base from V and 15 bases from J, with 10 bases between. The CDR3 DNA sequence: TGTGCCAGCAGCTTAGTGGGGCAGCTCCTCCACTTT. It specifies CASSLVGQLLHF.

This clonotype was detected a few times. The V and J genes are TRBV20-1 and TRBJ2-7, with D hard to call. The CDR3 runs 15 residues. The V end lost 0 bases, the J end lost 0 bases, and 12 bases lay between the germline ends. Germline V gives CDR1 DFQATT, CDR2 SNEGSKA (reference sequence). The CDR3 sequence is CSARDLALSSYEQYF. CDR3 in DNA: TGCAGTGCTAGAGACCTCGCGCTCTCCTCCTACGAGCAGTACTTC.

This clonotype has a count of ten or more. The chain has TRBV7-6 and TRBJ1-6; no clear D. V lost 1 base, J lost 10 bases, and 14 bases lay in between. The CDR3 runs 15 residues. Germline CDR1 is SGHVS and CDR2 is FNYEAQ. The CDR3 region has the DNA TGTGCCAGCAGCTTAGGTTGGGCGGGCCAATCACCCCTCCACTTT. Translation: CASSLGWAGQSPLHF.

This clonotype was seen a few times. This chain joins TRBV29-1 and TRBJ1-2; 7 positions agree with TRBD1. CDR3 length equals 12 residues. V shed 7 bases, J shed 0 bases, and the junction held 2 bases outside the gene matches. Germline CDR1 reads SQVTM; CDR2 reads ANQGSEA. The CDR3 sequence is CSGGQSNYGYTF. CDR3 nucleotide sequence: TGCAGCGGGGGACAGTCTAACTATGGCTACACCTTC.

The table lists this clonotype with many counts. The gene calls are TRBV3-1 and TRBJ2-3; D gene unclear. The length of the CDR3 is 15 residues. V lost 4 bases and J 1 base, leaving 12 bases between the germline ends. Germline lookup yields CDR1 LGHDT and CDR2 YNNKEL (reference sequence). CDR3 sequence (DNA): TGTGCCAGCAGCCGCTCTCGGAGCCGCACAGATACGCAGTATTTT. Translating gives CASSRSRSRTDTQYF.

This clonotype was found many times. V is TRBV28 and J is TRBJ2-7; D ambiguous. Trimming cost V 7 bases and J 5 bases, with 12 bases left between them. Germline V gene lookup returns CDR1 MDHEN and CDR2 SYDVKM. The CDR3 totals 12 residues. CDR3 coding DNA: TGTGCCAGCAAGATGGGATCCCACGAGCAGTACTTC. Encoded protein: CASKMGSHEQYF.

The J gene is TRBJ2-2, the V gene TRBV4-3, with D unresolved. CDR3 length: 13 amino acids. Trimming removed 4 bases from V and 7 bases from J, with 10 bases in between. Germline CDR1 reads LGHNA; CDR2 reads YSLEER. In nucleotides, the CDR3 is TGCGCCAGCAGCCCTCCCATGGGCGGGGAGCTGTTTTTT. Translating gives CASSPPMGGELFF.

The rearrangement uses TRBV7-9 and TRBJ2-7; unclear D gene. The germline V gene encodes CDR1 SEHNR and CDR2 FQNEAQ (reference sequence). The germline V and J ends were trimmed by 5 bases and 1 base, with 21 bases remaining between them. The CDR3 loop spans 17 amino acids. The DNA for the CDR3 is TGTGCCAGCAGCCCTCCTCTCGACCAATCCGTATCCTACGAGCAGTACTTC. Its translation is CASSPPLDQSVSYEQYF.

This clonotype was detected many times. The genes are TRBV7-6 and TRBJ2-1; a possible D gene is TRBD1 (5 bases). The CDR3 is 15 amino acids. Germline V gene data show CDR1 as SGHVS and CDR2 as FNYEAQ. The germline V and J ends were trimmed by 5 bases and 3 bases, with 14 bases remaining between them. The CDR3 nucleotides read TGTGCCAGCAGCCCGATGCATCAGGGCTACAATGAGCAGTTCTTC. It specifies CASSPMHQGYNEQFF.

This clonotype was picked up many times. J is TRBJ2-1 and V is TRBV4-3; TRBD1 matches at 7 bases. The CDR3 is made up of 17 amino acids. V lost 3 bases, J lost 5 bases, and 13 bases stayed unmatched. Per germline, CDR1 LGHNA and CDR2 YSLEER. CDR3 coding DNA: TGCGCCAGCAGCCAGGGGGTCCGGGACAGCGACCACAATGAGCAGTTCTTC. Translating it yields CASSQGVRDSDHNEQFF.

This clonotype has a count of ten or more. This rearrangement joins TRBV7-2 to TRBJ2-3, with 12 nucleotides matching TRBD2. Germline trimming cut 2 bases from V and 3 bases from J; bases unmatched to any gene: 6. CDR3 length equals 17 residues. The germline CDR1 and CDR2 sequences are SGHTA and FQGNSA. Here the CDR3 reads CASSLLAGGLRTDTQYF. As DNA, the CDR3 is TGTGCCAGCAGCTTACTAGCGGGGGGGCTTCGGACAGATACGCAGTATTTT. Complete variable domain (other parts from reference TRBV7-2 and TRBJ2-3): GAGVSQSPSNKVTEKGKDVELRCDPISGHTALYWYRQSLGQGLEFLIYFQGNSAPDKSGLPSDRFSAERTGGSVSTLTIQRTQQEDSAVYLCASSLLAGGLRTDTQYFGPGTRLTVL.

This clonotype has at least ten counts. The V call is TRBV27, the J call TRBJ2-1; 8 nucleotides align to TRBD1. The germline gives CDR1 MNHEY, CDR2 SMNVEV (reference sequence). The CDR3 spans 15 residues. With 5 bases clipped from V and 2 bases from J, the junction kept 5 bases outside the gene matches. The CDR3 bases are TGTGCCAGCAGTCCGACAGGGGCACCCTACAATGAGCAGTTCTTC. It codes for CASSPTGAPYNEQFF.

The sample holds a few counts of this clonotype. This chain connects TRBV6-4 to TRBJ2-1; 11 nucleotides line up with TRBD2. The CDR3 is made up of 16 amino acids. Germline V gene data show CDR1 as MRHNA and CDR2 as SNTAGT. V shed 5 bases and J 9 bases; nucleotides not matched to a gene: 12. The CDR3 bases are TGTGCCAGCAGTAAGGCCCCTAGCGGGGGGCGGGGTGAGCAGTTCTTC. Protein: CASSKAPSGGRGEQFF.

V is TRBV19 and J is TRBJ1-2; weak D call: TRBD1 (6 bases). Trimming stripped 5 bases from V and 4 bases from J, with 14 bases between. This CDR3 region has 14 residues. CDR1 LNHDA and CDR2 SQIVND come from the germline V gene (reference sequence). Written as DNA, the CDR3 is TGTGCCAGTAGTTCTCGGGACATTTTCTATGGCTACACCTTC. It specifies CASSSRDIFYGYTF.

In its sample, this clonotype was seen many times. The chain carries TRBV5-1 and TRBJ1-6; 7 bases match TRBD1. With V trimmed by 3 bases and J by 9 bases, 9 bases remained unmatched. The CDR3 loop spans 15 amino acids. Germline V gene data show CDR1 as SGHRS and CDR2 as YFSETQ. The CDR3 DNA reads TGCGCCAGCAGCTACGGACAGGTATCCGGTTCACCCCTCCACTTT. Its translation: CASSYGQVSGSPLHF.